This T cell receptor beta chain was identified in a study of cytomegalovirus exposure and HLA in healthy donors (dated by TCRdb to 2016 to 2017). Some background on the complete study: An earlier analysis of roughly 630 of the donors reported about 250 Gb of sequence data and approximately 110 million unique TCR beta sequences from 150 million to 200 million T cells. An early release covering approximately 600 HLA-typed donors comprised approximately 300 gigabases of sequencing data and roughly 86 million unique TCR sequences. Of the roughly 410 genotyped donors, roughly 80% were placed in the genetic ancestry cluster associated with self-reported Caucasian donors. The study aimed to test whether signatures of past pathogen exposure could be identified by cataloging public T cell receptors. The study used immunosequencing to profile the T cell repertoires of approximately 690 subjects and linked those repertoires to cytomegalovirus serostatus. Along with the 666-subject first cohort, a separate validation cohort of over 90 different subjects was used. To predict cytomegalovirus infection status, the study combined high-throughput TCR immunosequencing, statistical association of individual TCRs with disease status, and machine learning. To study patterns of TCR occurrence, a later analysis re-analyzed previously published TCR beta repertoires from more than 550 donors and added high-resolution HLA genotyping. Rather than drawing on any new phenotypic data, the later analysis identified candidate immune exposures from TCR beta sequences and the way those sequences occurred across donors. To decide whether each TCR beta V gene segment behaved as functional or pseudogenic, an earlier analysis of some 570 of the donors relied on high-throughput TCR beta sequencing. Alongside the repertoire data, information on donor age, sex, ethnicity and CMV serostatus was compiled. In a later genetic analysis, genome-wide SNP genotypes for about 55% of the roughly 700 donors were used, and that subset was treated as a discovery cohort. Every discovery cohort repertoire had been produced on one sequencing platform. HLA typing covered class I and class II loci at four-digit resolution. Typing coverage varied by locus: roughly 620-630 donors for A, B, C, DRB1 and DQB1; under 550 for DQA1; over 600 for DPA1; about 450 for DPB1. Five DR-DQ haplotypes were treated as single units for association and clustering because of strong linkage in the cohort. Among roughly 400 genotyped donors of the cohort, an average of roughly 230,000 unique TCR beta nucleotide sequences was sequenced per donor, of which 15% to 20% were non-productive.

General conclusions and limits of the study: In a later analysis, most CMV-associated TCR beta chains were found to appear HLA-restricted, with HLA associations seemingly driven largely by CMV exposure. Some IMGT-functional V segments, including TRBV6-2 and TRBV6-3, could not be told apart with the 87-base-pair reads, so those segments were excluded. According to a later analysis, parvovirus B19, influenza, CMV and Epstein-Barr virus appeared linked to several top co-occurrence clusters. The presence/absence analyses assumed that sequencing depth was roughly uniform across donors, and that assumption may not be true. According to a later analysis, TCR association rates differed among HLA loci, with DRB1 alleles showing the most associated TCRs and HLA-C alleles showing the fewest. The authors suggested that the approach could potentially be generalized to other disease states and immunological phenotypes. In a later genetic analysis, a missense DCLRE1C variant was associated with V-gene and J-gene trimming of TCR beta chains, and the association was replicated in an independent cohort. Only TCR beta chains were sequenced in this cohort, and the absence of alpha or paired-chain data limited detectable features. Three of the identified cytomegalovirus-associated TCR beta chains were confirmed in vitro to be specific for cytomegalovirus antigens. The earlier analysis of fewer than 750 of the donors excluded 15 to 20 rarely observed V segments, including chromosome 9 orphons, because counts were too low. When HLA alleles, especially DR and DQ, strongly co-occurred, attributing TCR associations to individual alleles was difficult. Most TCR sequences were seen in very few donors, while some public TCRs were found in many individuals. A cluster of highly shared sequence variants was judged likely to be a technical artifact of the sequencing pipeline. A later genetic analysis reported fewer N-insertions in productive TCRs among donors in an Asian-associated ancestry cluster than the roughly 640-donor mean. The only immune exposure information available for the cohort was CMV serostatus. A later analysis found that HLA-associated TCR beta chains were more clonally expanded and had lower generation probabilities than equally common non-associated chains. The study gave a list of about 170 TCR beta chains associated with cytomegalovirus. Correlated functional status among segregating V segments might be attributable to linkage disequilibrium, but an unknown experimental factor could not be ruled out. Broadly in line with IMGT annotations, most TCR beta V segments showed up in productive rearrangements about 90% or about 30% of the time in an earlier analysis of 450 to 750 of the donors. A further reported finding was that TCR beta sequences accurately predicted the HLA-A and HLA-B alleles for most subjects in the first cohort. The classifier was reported to diagnose cytomegalovirus status with high specificity and sensitivity in both the original cohort and the validation cohort. HLA typing was unavailable for some donors at each locus, so association tests used only the typed subset. Specific HLA alleles were associated with 16,951 TCR beta sequences at a false discovery rate of 0.05 in a later analysis.

After removal of 7 bases from V and 7 bases from J, the junction retains 19 bases not matched to a gene. CDR1 and CDR2 are read off the germline V gene (reference sequence) as MNHEY and SMNVEV. The CDR3 sequence holds 17 residues, the cysteine and phenylalanine included. Of the read, only the CDR3 DNA is kept; its 51 bases are in frame from base 1. The cohort consisted of 670 or so healthy bone marrow donors. At the time of sampling, all cohort members were nominally healthy, though unrecorded immune exposures were likely present. The donor was CMV seronegative and belonged to the group of several hundred seronegative cohort members. A peripheral blood sample was collected from each donor, and TCR beta sequencing was performed on peripheral blood mononuclear cells. The Qiagen DNeasy Blood Extraction Kit was used to extract genomic DNA from the blood cell samples. The library was generated by the immunoSEQ multiplex PCR assay. The multiplex PCR relied on a mix of 60 forward primers for TCR Vbeta segments and 13 reverse primers for TCR Jbeta segments. The CDR3 region of rearranged TCR beta genes was amplified from genomic DNA with a multiplex PCR assay. On the Illumina HiSeq System, the amplified TCR beta libraries were sequenced as 87-base-pair reads. Per the original workflow: A later analysis counted about 80 million unique TCR beta chains across the 550 to 750 repertoires, and around 12 million of these chains were shared by at least two donors. To remove PCR and sequencing errors, raw reads were error-corrected and collapsed into unique sequences using a nearest-neighbor algorithm that merged closely related sequences. To assign V, D and J gene segments, CDR3 sequences were aligned to IMGT reference sequences. For a sequence to be retained, at least a six-nucleotide match to both a V gene segment and a J gene segment was required. A rearrangement counted as productive if the CDR3 had no stop codons and remained in frame with V and J, and every other rearrangement counted as non-productive. CDR3 was defined according to IMGT convention as the region running from the second conserved V-encoded cysteine to the conserved J-encoded phenylalanine. Sequences without an unambiguous match to a single V gene segment were excluded from the earlier analysis of over 500 of the donors. An earlier analysis of just under 600 of the donors called V segments functional above 56.7% productive rearrangements and segregating when the between-donor standard deviation exceeded 5%. A statistical classification framework was developed to diagnose cytomegalovirus status using the catalog of TCR beta chain sequences. In a later analysis, TCR nucleotide sequences were compared against IMGT/GENE-DB human TR gene sequences so that V and J genes could be assigned. A later analysis assigned CDR3 sequences and most-parsimonious VDJ recombination scenarios with the TCRdist pipeline. A later analysis defined each TCR beta chain by its CDR3 amino acid sequence plus V-gene family, and excluded reads lacking a unique V-gene family. In a later analysis, 450 to 600 highly shared, low-generation-probability nucleotide sequences were removed to address suspected cross-contamination and a sequencing artifact. In a later analysis, a clonal expansion index was calculated for each public chain from normalized within-repertoire ranks of inferred template counts. In a later analysis, generation probabilities were computed with a VDJ recombination model fitted to out-of-frame rearrangements, and the resulting probabilities were checked against IGoR. In a later analysis, TCR-TCR, TCR-HLA and TCR-CMV co-occurrence was scored with hypergeometric tests, and a repertoire-size bias correction was applied to TCR pairs. A later analysis estimated false discovery rates by permuting HLA or CMV assignments 20 times. In a later analysis, co-occurring TCRs were grouped using DBSCAN, with TCRdist sequence similarity added in when clustering inside HLA-allele-positive subsets. Repertoires with fewer than 30,000 or more than 120,000 public chains were left out of co-occurrence clustering, as were about 5 repertoires with anomalous nucleotide sharing. TCRdb holds this immuneACCESS table with in-frame rearrangements only. Some clones are missing; in checked studies, unresolved V genes explain under half, and the rest has no known cause. For V, J and clone size, that table is used; D and trimming come from the DNA. In all, the sample holds around 190,000 clones, and roughly 90% of those were seen once. 0.25% to 0.4% of the sample comes from the top ten.

With respect to this clone: The specificity of this receptor is unknown. No per-base quality is available; no much larger clone lies one base away.

Recombination connected TRBV27 to TRBJ2-7; 10 nucleotides in the junction match TRBD1. Material for sequencing was PBMCs. This TCR derives from a woman in her thirties in good health and CMV-seronegative. The DNA sequence follows: TGTGCCAGCACCACTCTGCGCCCGGGACAGGGGATTCGGGAGCAGTACTTC. Translated, it reads CASTTLRPGQGIREQYF.